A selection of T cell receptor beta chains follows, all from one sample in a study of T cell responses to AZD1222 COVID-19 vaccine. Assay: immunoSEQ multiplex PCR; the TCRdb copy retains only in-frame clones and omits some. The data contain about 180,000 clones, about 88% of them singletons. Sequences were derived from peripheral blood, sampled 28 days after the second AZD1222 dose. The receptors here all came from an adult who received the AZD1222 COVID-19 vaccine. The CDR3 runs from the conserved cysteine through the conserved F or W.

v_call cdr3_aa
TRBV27 CASRRSGVSYEQYF
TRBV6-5 CASSAIQGQPQHF
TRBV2 CASLRVPGRNEQFF
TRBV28 CASSQQGKYNEQFF
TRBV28 CASTRGANNSPLHF
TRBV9 CASSHRQGAYSYEQYF
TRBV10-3 CAISEDPGFYGYTF
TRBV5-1 CASSLESGRWNEQFF
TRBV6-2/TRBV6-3 CASSYNPDSNQPQHF
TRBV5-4 CASALAGAYEQYF
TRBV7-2 CASSQSRGNQPQHF
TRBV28 CATKLQRRDTQYF
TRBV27 CASSSLTSGKVEQYF
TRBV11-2 CASSGGDRVMVGADTQYF
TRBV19 CASSIPAETQYF
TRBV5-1 CASTSGTSYNEQFF
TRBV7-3 CASSPGLAQNNEQFF
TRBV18 CASSPLSTRQTDTQYF
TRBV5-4 CASSLPGGNTIYF
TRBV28 CASSLRGPTEAFF
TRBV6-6 CASSTLAGLSYEQYF
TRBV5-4 CASSLAGGSLHF
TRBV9 CASQGPSSGNTIYF
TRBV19 CASSPTGVGYEQYF
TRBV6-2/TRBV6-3 CASSYPPGQVTDTQYF
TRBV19 CASSSPTYEQYF
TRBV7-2 CASRGSGYTF
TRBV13 CASSPEGTGVAGELFF
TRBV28 CASSLGLAYTGELFF
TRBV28 CASRRTGAGELFF
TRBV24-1 CATSDPRSGKVNEQFF
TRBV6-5 CASRPFGAYEQYF
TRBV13 CASSLGPGTQMNTEAFF
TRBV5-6 CASSLPGQGQETQYF
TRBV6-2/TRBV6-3 CASSFDPGTSSPSYYEQYF
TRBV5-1 CASSLVPGLDYGYTF
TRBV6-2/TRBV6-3 CASSYRIGDEQYF
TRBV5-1 CASSLVGTGGFENIQYF
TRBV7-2 CASSLVRGPNNSPLHF
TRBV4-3 CASSRVQDEQFF
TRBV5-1 CASRLAGDTGELFF